One sample yielded the 12 T cell receptor beta chains listed below, sequenced in a study of blood T cell repertoires in COVID-19. Clones were sequenced by immunoSEQ multiplex PCR, and TCRdb holds only the in-frame ones, with some missing. Of over 100,000 clones listed, around 81% are singletons. Sequenced: peripheral blood. The receptors originated from a human donor in a cohort sampled during active or convalescent COVID-19.

The gene calls are TRBV28 and TRBJ2-7, with 8 bases fitting TRBD1. This CDR3 has 12 amino acids. From germline, CDR1 is MDHEN and CDR2 SYDVKM. The ends lost 5 bases at V and 13 bases at J; junction bases unmatched: 10. The CDR3 protein is CASSAFPGGGYF. CDR3 DNA: TGTGCCAGCAGTGCCTTTCCAGGGGGCGGCTACTTC.

This rearrangement joins TRBV9 to TRBJ2-1; TRBD2 agrees at 8 bases. V lost 0 bases to trimming and J lost 3 bases; unmatched junction nucleotides: 5. The CDR3 totals 16 residues. The V gene's germline CDR1 is SGDLS and CDR2 YYNGEE. CDR3: CASSVGDGGVYNEQFF. The CDR3 DNA reads TGTGCCAGCAGCGTAGGAGACGGGGGGGTCTACAATGAGCAGTTCTTC.

The V and J genes are TRBV7-8 and TRBJ2-5; D remains unclear. The CDR3 has 13 residues. Trimming stripped 1 base from V and 3 bases from J, with 6 bases between. Per germline, CDR1 SGHVS and CDR2 FQNEAQ. CDR3 sequence: CASSLVRKETQYF. The CDR3 DNA is TGTGCCAGCAGCTTAGTCAGGAAAGAGACCCAGTACTTC.

The chain uses TRBV9 and TRBJ2-7, with TRBD2 identical over 8 bases. Germline CDR1 is SGDLS and CDR2 is YYNGEE. Trimming removed 4 bases from V and 3 bases from J; junction bases left unmatched: 9. The CDR3 is 15 residues long. DNA of the CDR3: TGTGCCAGCAGCCCCCGACCGGGGGGGAACTACGAGCAGTACTTC. It translates to CASSPRPGGNYEQYF.

This chain connects TRBV14 to TRBJ2-1, with 11 bases matching TRBD2. Unmatched junction bases numbered 10, after V lost 5 bases and J lost 4 bases. Germline CDR1 reads SGHDN; CDR2 reads FVKESK. The CDR3 is 17 amino acids. CDR3 coding DNA: TGTGCCAGCAGCGTCAGTTGTAGCGGGAGGGCTTACAATGAGCAGTTCTTC. Translation gives CASSVSCSGRAYNEQFF. Variable domain in full (rest from reference TRBV14 and TRBJ2-1): EAGVTQFPSHSVIEKGQTVTLRCDPISGHDNLYWYRRVMGKEIKFLLHFVKESKQDESGMPNNRFLAERTGGTYSTLKVQPAELEDSGVYFCASSVSCSGRAYNEQFFGPGTRLTVL.

The chain links TRBV7-8 to TRBJ1-5; 8 bases are a match to TRBD1. Germline V gene data show CDR1 as SGHVS and CDR2 as FQNEAQ. Germline trimming cut 1 base from V and 4 bases from J; bases unmatched to any gene: 3. The CDR3 runs to 15 residues. CDR3 DNA: TGTGCCAGCAGCTTAGAACAGGGGGGGAATCAGCCCCAGCATTTT. Its protein product is CASSLEQGGNQPQHF.

The chain recombines TRBV7-2 with TRBJ2-5; 8 positions agree with TRBD2. V trimming: 1 base; J trimming: 5 bases; junction bases outside the gene matches: 3. The CDR3 has 14 residues. In germline, CDR1 is SGHTA, CDR2 FQGNSA. CDR3 protein: CASSLGTSSETQYF. In nucleotides, the CDR3 is TGTGCCAGCAGCTTAGGGACTAGCTCGGAGACCCAGTACTTC.

The V call is TRBV19, the J call TRBJ2-2; no firm D call. Deletions cut 8 bases from V and 4 bases from J, with 11 bases between. CDR3 size: 13 residues. CDR1 is LNHDA, CDR2 SQIVND, per germline (reference sequence). Here the CDR3 DNA reads TGTGCCAGTTTTGACTCAATCACCGGGGAGCTGTTTTTT. Translated, it gives CASFDSITGELFF.

This clone turned up a few times. The rearrangement joins TRBV16 to TRBJ2-2; D is perhaps TRBD1 (6 bases). Germline loops: CDR1 KGHSY, CDR2 FQNENV. CDR3 length: 15 amino acids. The V gene lost 4 bases and the J gene lost 4 bases, with 13 bases spanning the gap. As DNA, the CDR3 is TGTGCCAGCAGCCCACAGGGTTGGCGCACCGGGGAGCTGTTTTTT. It specifies CASSPQGWRTGELFF. The complete variable domain, with remaining parts taken from reference TRBV16 and TRBJ2-2, reads GEEVAQTPKHLVRGEGQKAKLYCAPIKGHSYVFWYQQVLKNEFKFLISFQNENVFDETGMPKERFSAKCLPNSPCSLEIQATKLEDSAVYFCASSPQGWRTGELFFGEGSRLTVL.

This sequence joins TRBV6-2 or TRBV6-3 and TRBJ2-3; the D is unclear. V was clipped by 4 bases and J by 4 bases, with 3 bases between them. Germline V lookup: CDR1 MNHEY, CDR2 SVGEGT. CDR3 length: 11 residues. The CDR3 loop reads CASSSSDTQYF. In DNA, the CDR3 is TGTGCCAGCAGTTCGTCAGATACGCAGTATTTT.

V and J are TRBV28 and TRBJ2-5, with TRBD1 identical over 9 bases. The CDR3 runs 17 residues. From germline, CDR1 is MDHEN and CDR2 SYDVKM. The trim removed 8 bases at V and 1 base at J, leaving 14 bases unmatched. The CDR3 loop reads CASCGVRQGVRQETQYF. CDR3 nucleotides: TGTGCCAGCTGTGGGGTACGACAGGGGGTGCGCCAAGAGACCCAGTACTTC.

The sample holds a few counts of this clone. The CDR3 DNA sequence: TGTGCCAGCAGACCCCGGACAGGGGGAAACACTGAAGCTTTCTTT. Amino acid sequence: CASRPRTGGNTEAFF. V gene TRBV2 combines with J gene TRBJ1-1; 10 bases line up with TRBD1. Germline V gives CDR1 SNHLY, CDR2 FYNNEI. V lost 6 bases, J lost 2 bases, and 6 bases stayed unmatched. This CDR3 is built from 15 residues.